This T cell receptor beta chain was captured by sequencing in a study of control samples from healthy donors and cancer patients (dated by TCRdb to the early 2020s). Points on this clone: This receptor's antigen is unknown. Base qualities were left out, and no much larger clone turns up one base away.

The protocol used for the library was the immunoSEQ multiplex PCR assay. The immuneACCESS repertoire file appears here via TCRdb, limited to in-frame rearrangements. These files lack a portion of the clones; in checked studies, under half of the deficit traces to unresolved V genes, and the cause of the others is not known. The sample includes about 98,000 clones, with about 92% observed a single time. The ten largest make up 2% to 3% of the sample. The CDR1 and CDR2 encoded by the germline V gene are SGDLS and YYNGEE. The CDR3, cysteine through phenylalanine, is 15 amino acids long. Of all the DNA, just the CDR3 is kept, 45 bases in frame from base 1. V trim: 1 base; J trim: 10 bases; unmatched bases: 5.

The receptor chain draws on TRBV9 and TRBJ2-1; TRBD2 aligns with 13 central bases. The clonotype was recovered from a woman aged 18-29 years in good health. Input material: blood. CDR3 sequence: CASSVTSGGAGEQFF. The base sequence is TGTGCCAGCAGCGTAACTAGCGGGGGGGCTGGAGAGCAGTTCTTC.